The source of this T cell receptor (beta chain) is a study of cytomegalovirus exposure and HLA in healthy donors. Sequenced by immunoSEQ multiplex PCR; TCRdb stores in-frame clones only, minus some. This table has fewer than 200,000 clones, roughly nine tenths appearing once. The CDR3 contains 15 residues. Trimming shortened V by 0 bases and J by 4 bases, and 13 bases separated the two germline ends. Germline CDR1 and CDR2: SGHRS and YFSETQ. The chain uses TRBV5-1 and TRBJ2-5; tentatively, D is TRBD2 (5 bases). The sample was PBMCs. This TCR derives from a woman aged 18-29 years in good health and CMV-seropositive. CDR3 coding DNA: TGCGCCAGCAGCTTGGCCTCTAGCTTTGTAGAGACCCAGTACTTC. Residues: CASSLASSFVETQYF.